The source of this TCR beta chain is a study of T cell changes during pregnancy in multiple sclerosis. The V gene end was trimmed by 3 bases and the J gene end by 5 bases; junction bases not matched to a gene: 6. This CDR3 contains 14 residues. CDR1 and CDR2 (germline): SEHNR, FQNEAQ (reference sequence). Only in-frame clones appear in the TCRdb table, and some are missing; sequencing was by immunoSEQ multiplex PCR. Altogether about 38,000 clones are present, roughly 91% being singletons, with the ten largest covering 5.5% to 7%. The TCR originated in a female donor with multiple sclerosis, enrolled in a pregnancy study. This sample comprised CD8+ T cells from peripheral blood mononuclear cells, obtained in the second trimester of pregnancy. The chain employs TRBV7-9 and TRBJ2-5; 7 positions agree with TRBD1. Here the CDR3 reads CASSLTGSGETQYF. The CDR3 nucleotides read TGTGCCAGCAGCTTGACAGGGTCGGGGGAGACCCAGTACTTC.